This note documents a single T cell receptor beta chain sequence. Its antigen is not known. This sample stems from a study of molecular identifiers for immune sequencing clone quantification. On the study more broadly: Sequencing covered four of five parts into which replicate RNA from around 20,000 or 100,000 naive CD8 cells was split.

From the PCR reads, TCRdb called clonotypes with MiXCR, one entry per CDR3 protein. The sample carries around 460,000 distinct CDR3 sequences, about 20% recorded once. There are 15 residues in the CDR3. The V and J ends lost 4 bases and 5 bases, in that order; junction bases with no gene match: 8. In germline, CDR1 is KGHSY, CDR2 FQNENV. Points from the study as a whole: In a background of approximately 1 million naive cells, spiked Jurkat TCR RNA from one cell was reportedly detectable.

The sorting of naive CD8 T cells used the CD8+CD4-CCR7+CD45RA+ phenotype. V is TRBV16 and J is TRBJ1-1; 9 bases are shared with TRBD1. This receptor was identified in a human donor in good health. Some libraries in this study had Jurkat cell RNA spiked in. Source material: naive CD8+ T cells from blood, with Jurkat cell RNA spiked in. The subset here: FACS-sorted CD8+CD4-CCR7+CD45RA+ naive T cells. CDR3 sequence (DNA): TGTGCCAGCAGCCTACGAAACAGGGGGCTGACTGAAGCTTTCTTT. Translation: CASSLRNRGLTEAFF.